The clone carrying this T cell receptor beta chain occurred a few times. The sample is drawn from a study of beta chain features in type 1 diabetes. The germline CDR1 and CDR2 sequences are MNHEY and SVGAGI. The CDR3 has 11 residues. Trimming removed 5 bases from V and 4 bases from J, with 6 bases in between. Reverse transcribing all isolated RNA meant expressed TCRB transcripts were sequenced. Some clones are missing from TCRdb's copy, which holds only in-frame ones; the method was immunoSEQ multiplex PCR. This sample has a few hundred thousand clones, with roughly 10% found just once. Source material: central memory CD4+ T cells from blood. The rearrangement joins TRBV6-5 to TRBJ2-7; D not certain. This TCR came from a man aged 18-30 years in good health. Written as DNA, the CDR3 is TGTGCCAGCAGTGGCCAGTACGAGCAGTACTTC. This sequence encodes CASSGQYEQYF.